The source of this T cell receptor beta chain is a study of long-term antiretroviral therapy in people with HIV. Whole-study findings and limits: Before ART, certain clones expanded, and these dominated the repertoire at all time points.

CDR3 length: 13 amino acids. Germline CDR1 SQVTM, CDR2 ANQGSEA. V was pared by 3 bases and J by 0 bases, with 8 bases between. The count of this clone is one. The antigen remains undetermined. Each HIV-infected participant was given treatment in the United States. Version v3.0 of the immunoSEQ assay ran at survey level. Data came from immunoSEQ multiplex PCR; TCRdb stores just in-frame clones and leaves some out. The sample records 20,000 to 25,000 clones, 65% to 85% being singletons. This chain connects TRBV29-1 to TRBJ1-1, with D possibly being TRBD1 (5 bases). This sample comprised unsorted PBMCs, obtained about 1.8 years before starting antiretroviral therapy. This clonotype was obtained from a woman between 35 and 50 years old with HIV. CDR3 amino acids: CSVEGRLNTEAFF. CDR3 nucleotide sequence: TGCAGCGTTGAGGGACGGCTGAACACTGAAGCTTTCTTT.